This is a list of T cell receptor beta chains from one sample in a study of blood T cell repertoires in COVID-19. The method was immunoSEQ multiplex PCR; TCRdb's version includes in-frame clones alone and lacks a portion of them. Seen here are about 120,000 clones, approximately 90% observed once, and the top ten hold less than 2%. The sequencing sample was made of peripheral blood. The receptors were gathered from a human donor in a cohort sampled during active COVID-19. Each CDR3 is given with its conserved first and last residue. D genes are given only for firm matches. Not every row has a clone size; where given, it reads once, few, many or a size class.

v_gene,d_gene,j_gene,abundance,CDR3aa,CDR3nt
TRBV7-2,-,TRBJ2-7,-,CASSLGLAPTYEQYF,TGTGCCAGCAGCCTCGGACTCGCACCTACCTACGAGCAGTACTTC
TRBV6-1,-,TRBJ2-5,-,CASSEWGQGQETQYF,TGTGCCAGCAGTGAATGGGGTCAGGGGCAAGAGACCCAGTACTTC
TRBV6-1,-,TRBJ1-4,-,CASSEARGRGNEKLFF,TGTGCCAGCAGTGAAGCTAGGGGTAGGGGAAATGAAAAACTGTTTTTT
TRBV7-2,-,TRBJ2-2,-,CASSLGHRDTGELFF,TGTGCCAGCAGCTTAGGACACAGGGACACCGGGGAGCTGTTTTTT
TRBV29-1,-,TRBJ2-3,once,CSSARAGGTDTQYF,TGCAGCTCCGCAAGGGCAGGGGGCACAGATACGCAGTATTTT
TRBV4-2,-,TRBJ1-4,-,CASSQLQGANEKLFF,TGTGCCAGCAGCCAGTTACAGGGAGCTAATGAAAAACTGTTTTTT
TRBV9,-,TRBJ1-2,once,CASSPHTGNYGYTF,TGTGCCAGCAGCCCTCATACAGGGAACTATGGCTACACCTTC
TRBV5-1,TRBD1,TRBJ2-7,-,CANSLSPGGDEQYF,TGCGCCAACAGCTTAAGTCCAGGGGGCGACGAGCAGTACTTC
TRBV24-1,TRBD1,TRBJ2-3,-,CATSRTGGTDTQYF,TGTGCCACCAGTCGGACAGGGGGCACAGATACGCAGTATTTT
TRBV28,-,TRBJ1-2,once,CASTGPPYGYTF,TGTGCCAGCACAGGGCCCCCCTATGGCTACACCTTC
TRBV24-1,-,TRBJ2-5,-,CATSDPPASGGLQTQYF,TGTGCCACCTCTGACCCCCCCGCGTCCGGGGGGCTGCAGACCCAGTACTTC
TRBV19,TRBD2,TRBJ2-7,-,CASSRTSGREQYF,TGTGCCAGTAGTCGGACTAGCGGGAGAGAGCAGTACTTC
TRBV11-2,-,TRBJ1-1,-,CASSHTRGNTEAFF,TGTGCCAGCAGCCATACGCGGGGGAACACTGAAGCTTTCTTT